Sequencing of this T cell receptor (beta chain) was carried out in a study of control samples from healthy donors and cancer patients. Clones were read by immunoSEQ multiplex PCR, and TCRdb kept only the in-frame ones, dropping some. The sample shows about 120,000 clones, roughly 90% of them seen only once. Input material: blood. The receptor comes from a man in his fifties or sixties in good health.

The CDR3 DNA is TGTGCCAGCAGACCCTTCGGTAGCACAGATACGCAGTATTTT. The encoded protein is CASRPFGSTDTQYF. The V gene is TRBV6-5, the J gene TRBJ2-3; D is uncertain. With 6 bases removed from V and 0 bases from J, the gap between germline ends came to 10 bases. The germline V gene has CDR1 MNHEY and CDR2 SVGAGI. The CDR3 runs 14 residues.